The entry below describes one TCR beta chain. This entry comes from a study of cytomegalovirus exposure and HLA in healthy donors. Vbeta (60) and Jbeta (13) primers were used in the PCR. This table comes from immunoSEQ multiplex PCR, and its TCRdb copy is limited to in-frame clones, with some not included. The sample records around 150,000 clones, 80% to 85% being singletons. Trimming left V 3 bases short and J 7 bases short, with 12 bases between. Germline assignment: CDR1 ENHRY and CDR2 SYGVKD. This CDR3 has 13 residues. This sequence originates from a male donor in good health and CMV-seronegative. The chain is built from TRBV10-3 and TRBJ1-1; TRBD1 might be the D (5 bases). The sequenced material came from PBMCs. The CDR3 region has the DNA TGTGCCATCAGTGAACCAGGGAGGAATGAAGCTTTCTTT. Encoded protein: CAISEPGRNEAFF.